The 12 T cell receptor beta chains presented below share a single source sample, sequenced in a study of cytomegalovirus exposure and HLA in healthy donors. PCR used 60 Vbeta primers and 13 Jbeta primers. Measured with immunoSEQ multiplex PCR; TCRdb has only the in-frame clones, and not every one. The data show about 93,000 clones, 82% seen once. The sample was PBMCs. Receptors originate from a man aged 50 or older in good health and CMV-seronegative.

The J gene is TRBJ2-1, the V gene TRBV7-2; 8 bases line up with TRBD2. The germline gives CDR1 SGHTA, CDR2 FQGNSA. There are 15 residues in the CDR3. Losses at the gene ends were 2 bases for V and 6 bases for J; bases not matched to a gene: 6. The CDR3: CASSLTGGPSNEQFF. The CDR3 DNA sequence: TGTGCCAGCAGCTTAACGGGAGGGCCATCCAATGAGCAGTTCTTC.

CDR3: CASSQVHLRGLAGRHNEQFF. CDR3 sequence (DNA): TGCGCCAGCAGCCAAGTTCACCTGAGGGGTCTAGCGGGAAGACACAATGAGCAGTTCTTC. This chain links TRBV4-1 with TRBJ2-1; TRBD2 aligns across 9 bases. CDR1 and CDR2 from the germline V gene are MGHRA and YSYEKL. The CDR3 loop spans 20 amino acids. V lost 1 base, J lost 5 bases, and 18 bases stayed unmatched.

The V and J genes are TRBV28 and TRBJ2-7; the D gene is possibly TRBD1 (6 bases). The CDR3 is 14 residues long. Germline values: CDR1 MDHEN, CDR2 SYDVKM. Trimming cost V 2 bases and J 3 bases, with 11 bases left between them. The CDR3 DNA sequence: TGTGCCAGCAGTTTAACAGGGCCCTACTACGAGCAGTACTTC. It encodes CASSLTGPYYEQYF.

The chain joins TRBV10-3 to TRBJ2-3, with D maybe TRBD1 (5 bases). This CDR3 spans 16 amino acids. In germline, CDR1 is ENHRY, CDR2 SYGVKD. The ends were cut back, 4 bases at V and 4 bases at J, with 18 bases in the middle. CDR3 sequence reads: CAISAEVGRPPDTQYF. The CDR3 bases are TGTGCCATCAGTGCAGAGGTGGGGCGCCCCCCAGATACGCAGTATTTT.

V is TRBV29-1 and J is TRBJ2-6; D is unclear. CDR3 length equals 16 residues. V was trimmed by 5 bases and J by 0 bases, leaving 14 bases between them. Germline V gene lookup returns CDR1 SQVTM and CDR2 ANQGSEA. CDR3 protein: CSVPHSMISGANVLTF. For the CDR3, the DNA is TGCAGCGTTCCGCACTCGATGATCTCTGGGGCCAACGTCCTGACTTTC.

This clone occurred a few times. The V gene is TRBV10-3, the J gene TRBJ2-2, with D perhaps TRBD1 (5 bases). Germline V gene data show CDR1 as ENHRY and CDR2 as SYGVKD. CDR3 length: 15 residues. V lost 2 bases and J 1 base, leaving 8 bases between the germline ends. The CDR3 reads CAISEGQGNTGELFF. The CDR3 DNA reads as TGTGCCATCAGTGAGGGGCAGGGGAACACCGGGGAGCTGTTTTTT.

The rearrangement uses TRBV7-9 and TRBJ2-7, with TRBD2 as a possible D gene (6 bases). V was clipped by 0 bases and J by 4 bases, with 16 bases between them. CDR1 and CDR2 (germline): SEHNR, FQNEAQ (reference sequence). This CDR3 comprises 16 residues. The chain's CDR3 is CASSLAGGGREYEQYF. The CDR3 nucleotides read TGTGCCAGCAGCTTAGCGGGAGGTGGCAGGGAGTACGAGCAGTACTTC.

V gene TRBV28 combines with J gene TRBJ1-5; 9 nucleotides match TRBD1. The germline V gene encodes CDR1 MDHEN and CDR2 SYDVKM. The CDR3 consists of 16 residues. Trimming cost V 2 bases and J 7 bases; bases outside gene matches: 9. The DNA of the CDR3 is TGTGCCAGCAGTTTAGTCCCAGGGACAGGGAACCAGCCCCAGCATTTT. It encodes CASSLVPGTGNQPQHF.

V gene TRBV7-9 combines with J gene TRBJ2-1, with D maybe TRBD2 (5 bases). Looked up from germline, CDR1 is SEHNR and CDR2 is FQNEAQ (reference sequence). The CDR3 spans 15 residues. The V end was cut by 0 bases, the J end by 7 bases, with 13 bases between. The chain's CDR3 is CASSLAGALGNEQFF. The CDR3 nucleotides are TGTGCCAGCAGCTTAGCGGGAGCCTTAGGGAATGAGCAGTTCTTC.

The rearrangement uses TRBV6-1 and TRBJ2-7, with a possible D match to TRBD2 (6 bases). The V gene lost 2 bases and the J gene lost 5 bases, with 13 bases spanning the gap. The CDR3 consists of 14 residues. Germline loops: CDR1 MNHNS, CDR2 SASEGT. The DNA of the CDR3 is TGTGCCAGCAGTGAAAGGGCGGGATTTGACGAGCAGTACTTC. Translated, it gives CASSERAGFDEQYF.

The chain recombines TRBV15 with TRBJ2-5; tentative D call: TRBD2 (6 bases). The end of the DNA fits TRBJ2-7 better, so the J call may be wrong. Germline V gene data show CDR1 as LNHNV and CDR2 as YYDKDF (reference sequence). There are 15 residues in the CDR3. CDR3 loop: CATSSSLALSYEQYF. CDR3 DNA: TGTGCCACCAGCAGTTCCCTAGCGTTAAGCTACGAGCAGTACTTC.

J is TRBJ2-3 and V is TRBV7-3; TRBD1 is a possible D gene (6 bases). Per germline, CDR1 SGHTA and CDR2 FQGTGA. Trimming removed 6 bases from V and 2 bases from J, with 15 bases in between. The CDR3 has 15 residues. The CDR3 protein is CASSTTGSNTDTQYF. The DNA of the CDR3 is TGTGCCAGCAGTACTACAGGGAGTAACACAGATACGCAGTATTTT.